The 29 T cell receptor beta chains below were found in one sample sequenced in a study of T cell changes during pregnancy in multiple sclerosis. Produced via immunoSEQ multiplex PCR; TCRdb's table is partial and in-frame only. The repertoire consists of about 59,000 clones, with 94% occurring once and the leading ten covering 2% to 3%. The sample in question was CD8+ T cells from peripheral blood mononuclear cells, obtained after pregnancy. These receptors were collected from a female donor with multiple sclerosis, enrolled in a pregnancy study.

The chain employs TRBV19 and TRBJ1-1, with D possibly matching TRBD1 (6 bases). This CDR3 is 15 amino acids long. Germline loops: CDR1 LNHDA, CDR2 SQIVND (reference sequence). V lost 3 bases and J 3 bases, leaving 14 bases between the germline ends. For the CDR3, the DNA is TGTGCCAGTAGTATTTCAGGGGCCGTGTACACTGAAGCTTTCTTT. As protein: CASSISGAVYTEAFF. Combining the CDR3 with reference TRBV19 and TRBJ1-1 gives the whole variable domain DGGITQSPKYLFRKEGQNVTLSCEQNLNHDAMYWYRQDPGQGLRLIYYSQIVNDFQKGDIAEGYSVSREKKESFPLTVTSAQKNPTAFYLCASSISGAVYTEAFFGQGTRLTVV.

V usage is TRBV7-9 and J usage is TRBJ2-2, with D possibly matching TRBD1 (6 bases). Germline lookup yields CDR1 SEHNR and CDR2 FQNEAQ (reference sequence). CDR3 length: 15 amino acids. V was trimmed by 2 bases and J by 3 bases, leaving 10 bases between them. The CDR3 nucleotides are TGTGCCAGCAGCTTACAGGGGACCTACACCGGGGAGCTGTTTTTT. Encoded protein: CASSLQGTYTGELFF.

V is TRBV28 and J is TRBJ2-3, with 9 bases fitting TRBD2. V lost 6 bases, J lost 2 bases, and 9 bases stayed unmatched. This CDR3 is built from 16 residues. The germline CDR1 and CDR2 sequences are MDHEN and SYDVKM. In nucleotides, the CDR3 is TGTGCCAGCAGGTCGACTAGCGGCTCCTTCACAGATACGCAGTATTTT. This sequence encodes CASRSTSGSFTDTQYF.

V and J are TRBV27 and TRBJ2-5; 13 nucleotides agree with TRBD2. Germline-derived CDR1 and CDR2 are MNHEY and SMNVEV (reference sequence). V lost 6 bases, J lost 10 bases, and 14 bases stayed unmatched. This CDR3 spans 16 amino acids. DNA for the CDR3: TGTGCCAGCAGCTCCCCGGGACTAGCGGGAAACGGGGACCAGTACTTC. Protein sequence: CASSSPGLAGNGDQYF.

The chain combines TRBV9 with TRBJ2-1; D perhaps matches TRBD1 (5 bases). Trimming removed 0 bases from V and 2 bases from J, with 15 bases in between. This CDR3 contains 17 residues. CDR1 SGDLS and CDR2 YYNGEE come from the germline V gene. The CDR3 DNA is TGTGCCAGCAGCGTAGAGTTCAAGGCAGGGCCCTACAATGAGCAGTTCTTC. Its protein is CASSVEFKAGPYNEQFF.

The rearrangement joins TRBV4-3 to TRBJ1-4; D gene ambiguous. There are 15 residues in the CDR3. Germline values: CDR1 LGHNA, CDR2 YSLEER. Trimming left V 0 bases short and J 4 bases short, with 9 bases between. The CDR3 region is CASSQDGGNNEKLFF. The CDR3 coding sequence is TGCGCCAGCAGCCAAGACGGCGGAAATAATGAAAAACTGTTTTTT.

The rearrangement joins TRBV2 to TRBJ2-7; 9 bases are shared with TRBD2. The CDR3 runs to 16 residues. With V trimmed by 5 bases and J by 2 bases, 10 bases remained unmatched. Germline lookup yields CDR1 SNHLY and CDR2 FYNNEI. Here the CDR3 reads CASSRGSGSSPYEQYF. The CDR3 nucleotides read TGTGCCAGCAGTAGGGGTAGCGGGAGTTCCCCCTACGAGCAGTACTTC.

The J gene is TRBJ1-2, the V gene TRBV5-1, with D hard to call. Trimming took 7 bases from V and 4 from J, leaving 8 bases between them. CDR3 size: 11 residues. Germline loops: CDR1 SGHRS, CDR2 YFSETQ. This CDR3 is CASSGSYGYTF. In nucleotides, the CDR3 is TGCGCCAGCTCCGGTAGCTATGGCTACACCTTC.

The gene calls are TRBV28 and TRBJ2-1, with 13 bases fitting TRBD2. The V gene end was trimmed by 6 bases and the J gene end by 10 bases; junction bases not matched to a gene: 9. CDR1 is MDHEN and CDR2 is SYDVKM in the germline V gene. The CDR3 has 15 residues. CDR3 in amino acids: CASRGLAGDWREQFF. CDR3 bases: TGTGCCAGCAGAGGACTAGCGGGAGATTGGCGGGAGCAGTTCTTC.

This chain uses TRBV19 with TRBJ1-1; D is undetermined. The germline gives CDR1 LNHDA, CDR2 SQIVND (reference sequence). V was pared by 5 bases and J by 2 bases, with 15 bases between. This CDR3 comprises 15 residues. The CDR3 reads CASSASVGGNTEAFF. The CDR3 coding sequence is TGTGCCAGTAGTGCCTCCGTTGGAGGAAACACTGAAGCTTTCTTT.

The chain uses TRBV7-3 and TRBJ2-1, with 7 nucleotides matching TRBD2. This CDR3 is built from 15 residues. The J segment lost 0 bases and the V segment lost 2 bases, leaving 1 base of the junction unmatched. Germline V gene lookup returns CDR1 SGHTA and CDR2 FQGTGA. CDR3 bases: TGTGCCAGCAGCTTAGGGGGGGGCTCCTACAATGAGCAGTTCTTC. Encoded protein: CASSLGGGSYNEQFF.

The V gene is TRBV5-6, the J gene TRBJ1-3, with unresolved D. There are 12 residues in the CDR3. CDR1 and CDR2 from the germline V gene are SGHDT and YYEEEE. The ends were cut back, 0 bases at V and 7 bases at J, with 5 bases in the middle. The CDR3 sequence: CASSLGGNTIYF. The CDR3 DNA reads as TGTGCCAGCAGCTTGGGCGGTAACACCATATATTTT.

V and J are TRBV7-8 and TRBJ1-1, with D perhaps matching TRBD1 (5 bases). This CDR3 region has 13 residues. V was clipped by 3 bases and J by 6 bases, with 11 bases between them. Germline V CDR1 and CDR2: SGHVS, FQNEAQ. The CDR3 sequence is CASSLGRGAEAFF. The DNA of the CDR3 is TGTGCCAGCAGCTTGGGGAGGGGCGCTGAAGCTTTCTTT.

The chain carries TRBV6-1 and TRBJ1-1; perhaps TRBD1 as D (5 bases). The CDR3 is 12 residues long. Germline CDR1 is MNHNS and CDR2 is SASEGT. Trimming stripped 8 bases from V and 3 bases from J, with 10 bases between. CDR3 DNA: TGTGCCAGCGCCGACAGATACACTGAAGCTTTCTTT. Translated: CASADRYTEAFF.

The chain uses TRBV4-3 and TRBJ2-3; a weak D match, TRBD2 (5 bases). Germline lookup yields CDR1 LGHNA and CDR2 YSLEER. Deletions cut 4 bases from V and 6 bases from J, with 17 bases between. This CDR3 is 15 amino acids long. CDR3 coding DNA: TGCGCCAGCAGCCCCGGGCGGGCACCCCAGGATACGCAGTATTTT. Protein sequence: CASSPGRAPQDTQYF.

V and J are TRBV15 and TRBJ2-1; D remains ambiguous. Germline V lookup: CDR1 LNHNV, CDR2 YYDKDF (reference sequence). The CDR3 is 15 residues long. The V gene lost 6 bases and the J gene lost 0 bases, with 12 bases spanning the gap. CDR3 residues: CATREALSSYNEQFF. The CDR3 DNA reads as TGTGCCACCAGAGAAGCTTTGAGCTCCTACAATGAGCAGTTCTTC.

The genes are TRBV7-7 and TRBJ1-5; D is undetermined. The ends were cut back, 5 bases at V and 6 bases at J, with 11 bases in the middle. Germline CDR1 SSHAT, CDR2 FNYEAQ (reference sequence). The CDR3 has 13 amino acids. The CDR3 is CASSQTSGQPQHF. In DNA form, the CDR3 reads TGTGCCAGCAGCCAAACATCGGGTCAGCCCCAGCATTTT.

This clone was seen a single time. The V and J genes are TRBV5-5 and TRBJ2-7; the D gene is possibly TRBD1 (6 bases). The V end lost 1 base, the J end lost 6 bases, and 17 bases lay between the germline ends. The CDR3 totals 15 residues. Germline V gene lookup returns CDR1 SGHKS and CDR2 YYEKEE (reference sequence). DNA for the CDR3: TGTGCCAGCAGCTTGTGGGGGCAGGGCGTCGGCGAGCAGTACTTC. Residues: CASSLWGQGVGEQYF.

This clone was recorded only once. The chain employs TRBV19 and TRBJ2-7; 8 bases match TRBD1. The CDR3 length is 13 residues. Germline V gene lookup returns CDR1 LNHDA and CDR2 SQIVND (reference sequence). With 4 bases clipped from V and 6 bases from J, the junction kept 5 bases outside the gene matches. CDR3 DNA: TGTGCCAGTAGTACCGGGACAGGTATCGAGCAGTACTTC. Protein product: CASSTGTGIEQYF.

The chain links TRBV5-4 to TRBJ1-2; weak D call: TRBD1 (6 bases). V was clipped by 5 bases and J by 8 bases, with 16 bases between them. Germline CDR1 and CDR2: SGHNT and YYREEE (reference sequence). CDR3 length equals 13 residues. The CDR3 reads CASRLGGGSGYTF. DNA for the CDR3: TGTGCCAGCAGACTAGGGGGGGGAAGCGGCTACACCTTC.

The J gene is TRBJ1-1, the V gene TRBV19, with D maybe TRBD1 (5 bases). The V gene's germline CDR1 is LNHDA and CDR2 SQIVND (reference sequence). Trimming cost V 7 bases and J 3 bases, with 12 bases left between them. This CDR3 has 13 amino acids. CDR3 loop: CASIAGSHTEAFF. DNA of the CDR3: TGTGCCAGTATTGCAGGGTCGCACACTGAAGCTTTCTTT.

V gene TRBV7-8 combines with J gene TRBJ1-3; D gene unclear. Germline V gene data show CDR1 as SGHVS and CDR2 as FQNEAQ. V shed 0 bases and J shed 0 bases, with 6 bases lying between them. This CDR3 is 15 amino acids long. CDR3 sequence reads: CASSLARASGNTIYF. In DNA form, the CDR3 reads TGTGCCAGCAGCTTAGCGCGTGCCTCTGGAAACACCATATATTTT.

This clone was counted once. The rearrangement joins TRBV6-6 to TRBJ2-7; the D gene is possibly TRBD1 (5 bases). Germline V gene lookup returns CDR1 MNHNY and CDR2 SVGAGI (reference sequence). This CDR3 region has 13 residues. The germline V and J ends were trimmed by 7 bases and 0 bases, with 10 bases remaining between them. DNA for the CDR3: TGTGCCAGCACGCAGGGCAGCTCCTACGAGCAGTACTTC. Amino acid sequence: CASTQGSSYEQYF.

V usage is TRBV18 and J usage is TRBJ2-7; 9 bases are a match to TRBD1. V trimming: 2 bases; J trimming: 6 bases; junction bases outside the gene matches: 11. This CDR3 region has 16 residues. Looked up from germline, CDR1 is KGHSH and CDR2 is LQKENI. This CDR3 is CASSPRPGQGPPEQYF. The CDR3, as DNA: TGTGCCAGCTCACCAAGACCGGGACAGGGACCTCCCGAGCAGTACTTC.

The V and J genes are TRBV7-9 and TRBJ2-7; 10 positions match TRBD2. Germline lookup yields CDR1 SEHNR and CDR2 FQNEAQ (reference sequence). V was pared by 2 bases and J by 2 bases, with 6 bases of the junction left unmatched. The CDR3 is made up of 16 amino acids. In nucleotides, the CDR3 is TGTGCCAGCAGCTTACCCTCCGGACTAGCGGCCTACGAGCAGTACTTC. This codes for CASSLPSGLAAYEQYF.

The CDR3 bases are TGCGCCAGCAGCTTGGCTTTGGCTAGCGGGAGGGATACGCAGTATTTT. Protein: CASSLALASGRDTQYF. V and J are TRBV5-1 and TRBJ2-3; 11 bases align to TRBD2. CDR3 length equals 16 residues. Germline V gene sequence: CDR1 SGHRS, CDR2 YFSETQ. Trimming cost V 0 bases and J 6 bases; bases outside gene matches: 6. The whole variable domain, remainder taken from reference TRBV5-1 and TRBJ2-3, is KAGVTQTPRYLIKTRGQQVTLSCSPISGHRSVSWYQQTPGQGLQFLFEYFSETQRNKGNFPGRFSGRQFSNSRSEMNVSTLELGDSALYLCASSLALASGRDTQYFGPGTRLTVL.

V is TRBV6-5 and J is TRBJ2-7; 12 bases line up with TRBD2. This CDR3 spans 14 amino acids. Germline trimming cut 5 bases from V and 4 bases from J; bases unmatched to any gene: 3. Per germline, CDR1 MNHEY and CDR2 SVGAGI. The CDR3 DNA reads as TGTGCCAGCAGTGGACTAGCGGGACAGTACGAGCAGTACTTC. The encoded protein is CASSGLAGQYEQYF.

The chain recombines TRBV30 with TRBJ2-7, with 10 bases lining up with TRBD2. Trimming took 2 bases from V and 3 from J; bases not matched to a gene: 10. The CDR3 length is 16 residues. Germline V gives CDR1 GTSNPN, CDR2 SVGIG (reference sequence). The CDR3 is CAWSMVQAGGIYEQYF. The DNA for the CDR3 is TGTGCCTGGAGTATGGTCCAAGCGGGAGGGATCTACGAGCAGTACTTC.

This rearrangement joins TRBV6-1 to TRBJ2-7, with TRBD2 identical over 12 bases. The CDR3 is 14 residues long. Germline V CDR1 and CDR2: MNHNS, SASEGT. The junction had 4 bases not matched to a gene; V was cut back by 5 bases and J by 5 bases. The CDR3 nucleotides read TGTGCCAGCAGTAAGACTAGCGGGAGCGACGAGCAGTACTTC. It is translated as CASSKTSGSDEQYF.